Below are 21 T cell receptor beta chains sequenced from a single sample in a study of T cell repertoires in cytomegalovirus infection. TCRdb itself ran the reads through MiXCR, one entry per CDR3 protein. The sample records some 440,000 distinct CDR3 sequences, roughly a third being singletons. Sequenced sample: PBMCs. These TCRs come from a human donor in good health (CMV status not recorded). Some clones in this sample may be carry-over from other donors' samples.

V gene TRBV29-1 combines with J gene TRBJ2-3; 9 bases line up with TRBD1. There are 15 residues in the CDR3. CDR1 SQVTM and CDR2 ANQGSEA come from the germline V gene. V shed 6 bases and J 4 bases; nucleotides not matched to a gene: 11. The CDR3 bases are TGCAGCGTAACGCACGGGACAGGGTACGCAGATACGCAGTATTTT. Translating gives CSVTHGTGYADTQYF.

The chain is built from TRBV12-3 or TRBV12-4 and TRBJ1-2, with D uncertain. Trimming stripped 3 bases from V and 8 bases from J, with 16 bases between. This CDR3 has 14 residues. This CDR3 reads CASSFQAPSGGYTF. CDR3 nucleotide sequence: TGTGCCAGCAGTTTCCAGGCTCCATCGGGAGGCTACACCTTC.

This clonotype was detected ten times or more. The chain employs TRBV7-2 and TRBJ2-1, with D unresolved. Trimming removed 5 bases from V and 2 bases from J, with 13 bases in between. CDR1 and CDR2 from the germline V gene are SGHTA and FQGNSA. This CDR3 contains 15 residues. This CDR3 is CASSIDPYPYNEQFF. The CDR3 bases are TGTGCCAGCAGCATCGACCCATACCCCTACAATGAGCAGTTCTTC.

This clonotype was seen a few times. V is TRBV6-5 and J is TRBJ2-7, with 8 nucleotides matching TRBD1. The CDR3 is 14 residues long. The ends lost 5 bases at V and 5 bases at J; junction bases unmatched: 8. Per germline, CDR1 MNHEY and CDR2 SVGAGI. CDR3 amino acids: CASSPPGQGNEQYF. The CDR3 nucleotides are TGTGCCAGCAGTCCACCCGGACAGGGTAACGAGCAGTACTTC.

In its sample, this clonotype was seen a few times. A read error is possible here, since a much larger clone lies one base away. The CDR3 DNA sequence: TGTGCCAGCAGCGTAGCAGGGACTGGAAACACCATATATTTT. Protein sequence: CASSVAGTGNTIYF. The chain couples TRBV9 to TRBJ1-3; tentatively, D is TRBD1 (5 bases). Trimming pared 0 bases from V and 2 bases from J, leaving 6 bases between. The germline V gene encodes CDR1 SGDLS and CDR2 YYNGEE. The CDR3 is 14 residues long.

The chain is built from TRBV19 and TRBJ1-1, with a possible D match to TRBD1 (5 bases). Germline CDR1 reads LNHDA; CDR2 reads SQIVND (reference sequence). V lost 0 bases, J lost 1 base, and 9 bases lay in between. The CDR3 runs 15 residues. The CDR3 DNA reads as TGTGCCAGTAGTATAGATAACCAGGGGAACACTGAAGCTTTCTTT. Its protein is CASSIDNQGNTEAFF.

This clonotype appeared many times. The CDR3 bases are TGTGCCAGCAGCAGCCTCTTGAGCGGGGCCAATGAGCAGTTCTTC. It specifies CASSSLLSGANEQFF. This sequence joins TRBV7-8 and TRBJ2-1; 7 nucleotides align to TRBD2. The CDR3 covers 15 residues. V shed 5 bases, J shed 6 bases, and the junction held 10 bases outside the gene matches. Germline V CDR1 and CDR2: SGHVS, FQNEAQ.

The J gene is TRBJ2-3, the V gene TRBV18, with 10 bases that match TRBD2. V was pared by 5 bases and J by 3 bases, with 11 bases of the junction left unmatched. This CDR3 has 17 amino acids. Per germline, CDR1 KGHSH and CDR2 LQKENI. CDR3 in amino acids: CASSSGTSVSGTDTQYF. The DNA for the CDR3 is TGTGCCAGCTCATCCGGGACTAGCGTGTCAGGGACAGATACGCAGTATTTT. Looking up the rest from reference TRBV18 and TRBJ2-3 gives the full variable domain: NAGVMQNPRHLVRRRGQEARLRCSPMKGHSHVYWYRQLPEEGLKFMVYLQKENIIDESGMPKERFSAEFPKEGPSILRIQQVVRGDSAAYFCASSSGTSVSGTDTQYFGPGTRLTVL.

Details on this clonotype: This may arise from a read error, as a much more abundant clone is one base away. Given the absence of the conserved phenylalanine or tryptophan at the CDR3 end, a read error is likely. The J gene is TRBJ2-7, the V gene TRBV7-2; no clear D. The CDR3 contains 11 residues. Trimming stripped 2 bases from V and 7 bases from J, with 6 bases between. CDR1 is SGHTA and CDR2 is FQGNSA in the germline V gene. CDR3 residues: CASSLRQEQYC. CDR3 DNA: TGTGCCAGCAGCTTAAGGCAGGAGCAGTACTGC.

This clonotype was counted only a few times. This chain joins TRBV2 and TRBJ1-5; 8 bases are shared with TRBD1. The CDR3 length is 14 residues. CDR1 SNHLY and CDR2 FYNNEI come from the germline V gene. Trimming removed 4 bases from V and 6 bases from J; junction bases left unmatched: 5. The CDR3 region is CASSVQGARQPQHF. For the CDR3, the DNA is TGTGCCAGCAGTGTTCAGGGGGCGCGTCAGCCCCAGCATTTT.

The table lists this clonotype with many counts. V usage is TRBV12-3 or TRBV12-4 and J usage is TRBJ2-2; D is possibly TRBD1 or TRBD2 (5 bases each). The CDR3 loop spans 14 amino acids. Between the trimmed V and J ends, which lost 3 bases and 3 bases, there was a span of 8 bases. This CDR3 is CASSLGDHTGELFF. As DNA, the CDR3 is TGTGCCAGCAGTTTGGGGGATCACACCGGGGAGCTGTTTTTT.

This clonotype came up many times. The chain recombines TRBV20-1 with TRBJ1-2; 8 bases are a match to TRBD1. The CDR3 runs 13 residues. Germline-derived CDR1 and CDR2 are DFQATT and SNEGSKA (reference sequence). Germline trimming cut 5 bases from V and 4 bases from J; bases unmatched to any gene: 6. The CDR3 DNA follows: TGCAGTGCTGAAACAGGGGGTAGCTATGGCTACACCTTC. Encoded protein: CSAETGGSYGYTF.

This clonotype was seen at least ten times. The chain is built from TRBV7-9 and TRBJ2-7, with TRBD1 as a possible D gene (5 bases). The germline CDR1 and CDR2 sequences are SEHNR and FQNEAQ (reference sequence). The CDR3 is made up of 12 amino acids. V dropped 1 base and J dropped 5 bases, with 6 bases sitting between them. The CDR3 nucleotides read TGTGCCAGCAGCTTAGTACAGGACGAGCAGTACTTC. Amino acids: CASSLVQDEQYF.

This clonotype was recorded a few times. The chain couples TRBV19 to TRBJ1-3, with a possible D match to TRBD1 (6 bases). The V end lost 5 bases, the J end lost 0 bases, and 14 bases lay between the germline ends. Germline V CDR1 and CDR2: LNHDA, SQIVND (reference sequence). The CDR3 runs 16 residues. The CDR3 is CASSPDRILSGNTIYF. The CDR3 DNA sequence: TGTGCCAGTAGTCCGGACAGAATCCTCTCTGGAAACACCATATATTTT.

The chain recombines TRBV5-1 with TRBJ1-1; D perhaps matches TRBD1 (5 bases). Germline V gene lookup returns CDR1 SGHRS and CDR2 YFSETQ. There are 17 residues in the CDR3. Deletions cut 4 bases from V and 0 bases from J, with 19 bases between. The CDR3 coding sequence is TGCGCCAGCAGCGAGAGAGGGCAGGGTAGATTGAACACTGAAGCTTTCTTT. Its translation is CASSERGQGRLNTEAFF.

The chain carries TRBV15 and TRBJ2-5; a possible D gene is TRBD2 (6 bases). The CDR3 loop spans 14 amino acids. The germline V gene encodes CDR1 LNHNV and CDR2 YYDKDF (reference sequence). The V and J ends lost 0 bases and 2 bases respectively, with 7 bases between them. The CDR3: CATSREGGQETQYF. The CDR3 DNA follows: TGTGCCACCAGCAGAGAGGGGGGACAAGAGACCCAGTACTTC.

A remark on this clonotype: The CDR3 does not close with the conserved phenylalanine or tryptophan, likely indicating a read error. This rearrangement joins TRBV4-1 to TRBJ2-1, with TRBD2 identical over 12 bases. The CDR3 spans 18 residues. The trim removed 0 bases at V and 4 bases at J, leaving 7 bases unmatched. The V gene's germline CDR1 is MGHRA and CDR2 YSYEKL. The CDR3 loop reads CASSQEGGLAGTYNEQFL. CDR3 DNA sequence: TGCGCCAGCAGCCAAGAGGGGGGACTAGCGGGCACTTACAATGAGCAGTTCTTA.

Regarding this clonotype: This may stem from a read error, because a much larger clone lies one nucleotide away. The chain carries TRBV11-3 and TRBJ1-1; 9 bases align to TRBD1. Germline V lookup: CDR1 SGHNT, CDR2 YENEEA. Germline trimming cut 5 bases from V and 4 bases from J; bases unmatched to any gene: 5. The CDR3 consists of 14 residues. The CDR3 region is CASSQGTGPTEAFF. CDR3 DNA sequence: TGTGCCAGCAGCCAGGGGACAGGGCCCACTGAAGCTTTCTTT. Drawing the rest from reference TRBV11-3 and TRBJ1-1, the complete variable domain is EAGVVQSPRYKIIEKKQPVAFWCNPISGHNTLYWYLQNLGQGPELLIRYENEEAVDDSQLPKDRFSAERLKGVDSTLKIQPAELGDSAVYLCASSQGTGPTEAFFGQGTRLTVV.

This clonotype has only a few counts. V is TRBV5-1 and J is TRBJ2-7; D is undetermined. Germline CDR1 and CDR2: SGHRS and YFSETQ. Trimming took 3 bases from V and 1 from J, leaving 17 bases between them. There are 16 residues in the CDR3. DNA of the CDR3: TGCGCCAGCAGCTCCCGAAACGGTCCCCCATCCTACGAGCAGTACTTC. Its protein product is CASSSRNGPPSYEQYF.

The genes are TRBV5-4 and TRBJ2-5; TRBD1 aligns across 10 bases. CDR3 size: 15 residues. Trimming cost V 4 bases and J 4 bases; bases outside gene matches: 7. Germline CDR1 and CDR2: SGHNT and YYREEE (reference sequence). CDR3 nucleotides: TGTGCCAGCAGCCCCTTGACAGGGGGCGGAGAGACCCAGTACTTC. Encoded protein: CASSPLTGGGETQYF. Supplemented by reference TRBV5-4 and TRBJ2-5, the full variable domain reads ETGVTQSPTHLIKTRGQQVTLRCSSQSGHNTVSWYQQALGQGPQFIFQYYREEENGRGNFPPRFSGLQFPNYSSELNVNALELDDSALYLCASSPLTGGGETQYFGPGTRLLVL.

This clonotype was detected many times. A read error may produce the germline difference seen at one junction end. The CDR3 loop is CASRVSGANVLTF. In DNA form, the CDR3 reads TGTGCCAGCAGGGTATCTGGGGCCAACGTCCTGACTTTC. The chain has TRBV5-1 and TRBJ2-6; possibly TRBD1 for D (5 bases). CDR3 length: 13 residues. Germline V gene data show CDR1 as SGHRS and CDR2 as YFSETQ.